This passage covers 10 T cell receptor beta chains from one sample sequenced in a study of shared clonotypes between healthy human individuals. The protocol was immunoSEQ multiplex PCR, while the TCRdb copy is restricted to in-frame clones and leaves out a portion. The sample yields roughly 1 million clones, around four fifths seen once. Sequenced material: memory CD4+ T cells sorted from blood. Subset denoted: CD45RA-negative fraction. The receptors stem from a man younger than 30 in good health.

A few counts support this clone. The chain uses TRBV7-2 and TRBJ1-6, with 8 bases that match TRBD1. The junction had 6 bases not matched to a gene; V was cut back by 1 base and J by 10 bases. This CDR3 spans 15 amino acids. The germline gives CDR1 SGHTA, CDR2 FQGNSA. CDR3 DNA: TGTGCCAGCAGCTTAGGGACAGGGTTAAGATCACCCCTCCACTTT. Its translation: CASSLGTGLRSPLHF.

The rearrangement uses TRBV6-1 and TRBJ2-3; 9 bases are a match to TRBD2. The CDR3 extends over 16 amino acids. Germline lookup yields CDR1 MNHNS and CDR2 SASEGT. Trimming at V came to 1 base and at J to 4 bases, leaving 6 bases not matched to a gene. The CDR3 loop reads CASSEVAGGPADTQYF. CDR3 nucleotide sequence: TGTGCCAGCAGTGAAGTGGCGGGGGGGCCGGCAGATACGCAGTATTTT.

The rearrangement links TRBV2 to TRBJ1-1; D is perhaps TRBD1 (5 bases). CDR3 size: 13 residues. Trimming removed 0 bases at V and 6 bases at J, with 8 bases between. Germline assignment: CDR1 SNHLY and CDR2 FYNNEI. The CDR3 region is CASSEAGVPEAFF. As DNA, the CDR3 is TGTGCCAGCAGTGAAGCAGGGGTCCCTGAAGCTTTCTTT.

This clone turned up a few times. The chain couples TRBV5-1 to TRBJ2-3; D gene unclear. Trimming stripped 5 bases from V and 2 bases from J, with 12 bases between. In germline, CDR1 is SGHRS, CDR2 YFSETQ. The CDR3 spans 14 residues. The DNA of the CDR3 is TGCGCCAGCAGTTCCATGACCGTCACAGATACGCAGTATTTT. Its translation: CASSSMTVTDTQYF.

The chain has TRBV6-1 and TRBJ2-1; no reliable D call. Trimming stripped 4 bases from V and 5 bases from J, with 9 bases between. CDR3 length: 13 amino acids. Germline V lookup: CDR1 MNHNS, CDR2 SASEGT. The CDR3 protein is CASSGYPNNEQFF. The CDR3 DNA is TGTGCCAGCAGTGGATATCCGAACAATGAGCAGTTCTTC.

This clone was seen more than once but under ten times. V and J are TRBV2 and TRBJ1-5; D remains ambiguous. CDR1 SNHLY and CDR2 FYNNEI come from the germline V gene. The CDR3 is 13 amino acids. V was clipped by 3 bases and J by 9 bases, with 12 bases between them. The chain's CDR3 is CASSDRLLTPQHF. The CDR3 DNA reads as TGTGCCAGCAGTGACAGGCTGTTAACGCCCCAGCATTTT.

The chain is built from TRBV28 and TRBJ2-5, with 9 nucleotides matching TRBD2. J lost 5 bases, V lost 2 bases, and 9 bases had no gene match. The germline gives CDR1 MDHEN, CDR2 SYDVKM. This CDR3 is built from 16 residues. This CDR3 reads CASSLRSGGHGETQYF. The CDR3 coding sequence is TGTGCCAGCAGTTTAAGGAGCGGGGGGCACGGGGAGACCCAGTACTTC.

A few counts support this clone. This chain uses TRBV30 with TRBJ2-5; weak D call: TRBD2 (5 bases). CDR1 and CDR2 (germline): GTSNPN, SVGIG (reference sequence). Deletions cut 2 bases from V and 5 bases from J, with 15 bases between. The CDR3 sequence is 14 residues long. The CDR3 here is CAWSKDWGAETQYF. The CDR3 region has the DNA TGTGCCTGGAGTAAGGACTGGGGTGCGGAGACCCAGTACTTC.

Here the CDR3 reads CACQRTSGSHYNEQFF. CDR3 in DNA: TGTGCCTGCCAGCGGACTAGCGGGAGCCATTACAATGAGCAGTTCTTC. The J gene is TRBJ2-1, the V gene TRBV30, with 13 bases aligning to TRBD2. The junction had 9 bases not matched to a gene; V was cut back by 6 bases and J by 4 bases. Germline assignment: CDR1 GTSNPN and CDR2 SVGIG (reference sequence). The CDR3 extends over 16 amino acids.

This chain connects TRBV6-6 to TRBJ2-2; TRBD1 agrees at 7 bases. Germline V gives CDR1 MNHNY, CDR2 SVGAGI (reference sequence). The trim removed 4 bases at V and 8 bases at J, leaving 1 base unmatched. The CDR3 runs to 12 residues. CDR3 in DNA: TGTGCCAGCAGTTGGGGACAGGGGGAGCTGTTTTTT. Amino acids: CASSWGQGELFF.